A single sample is the source of the 23 T cell receptor beta chains below, sequenced in a study of shared clonotypes between healthy human individuals. Sequenced by immunoSEQ multiplex PCR; TCRdb stores in-frame clones only, minus some. The table has around 2.3 million clones, under 97% seen once. The sequenced sample consisted of naive CD4+ T cells sorted from blood. Subset: CD45RA+ positively selected. The receptors come from a man younger than 30 in good health.

The rearrangement joins TRBV9 to TRBJ1-1; possibly TRBD1 for D (6 bases). The CDR3 is made up of 15 amino acids. Trimming cost V 3 bases and J 7 bases, with 19 bases left between them. CDR1 SGDLS and CDR2 YYNGEE come from the germline V gene. This CDR3 reads CASSAFDQGLDEAFF. The CDR3 DNA follows: TGTGCCAGCAGCGCCTTTGATCAGGGGTTGGATGAAGCTTTCTTT.

V and J are TRBV7-2 and TRBJ2-3, with 10 nucleotides matching TRBD2. This CDR3 spans 15 amino acids. The germline V gene has CDR1 SGHTA and CDR2 FQGNSA. Unmatched junction bases numbered 5, after V lost 3 bases and J lost 5 bases. As DNA, the CDR3 is TGTGCCAGCAGCTTCCTAGCGGGAGTAGAAGATACGCAGTATTTT. Its translation is CASSFLAGVEDTQYF.

The chain couples TRBV28 to TRBJ2-5, with 10 bases matching TRBD1. This CDR3 region has 13 residues. J was trimmed by 4 bases and V by 4 bases; bases with no gene match: 0. Germline V gene data show CDR1 as MDHEN and CDR2 as SYDVKM. The chain's CDR3 is CASSWDRGETQYF. CDR3 in DNA: TGTGCCAGCAGTTGGGACAGGGGAGAGACCCAGTACTTC.

This chain joins TRBV2 and TRBJ2-7, with 11 positions matching TRBD1. The V and J ends lost 5 bases and 4 bases, in that order; junction bases with no gene match: 7. The CDR3 is 15 residues long. Per germline, CDR1 SNHLY and CDR2 FYNNEI. The CDR3 sequence: CASSSGTGGYYEQYF. DNA of the CDR3: TGTGCCAGCAGTTCCGGGACAGGGGGATATTACGAGCAGTACTTC.

The chain links TRBV9 to TRBJ2-7, with 12 bases fitting TRBD2. The germline V gene has CDR1 SGDLS and CDR2 YYNGEE. The junction had 3 bases not matched to a gene; V was cut back by 0 bases and J by 2 bases. This CDR3 has 16 residues. The CDR3 loop is CASSVGGTSGPYEQYF. For the CDR3, the DNA is TGTGCCAGCAGCGTAGGCGGGACTAGCGGGCCCTACGAGCAGTACTTC.

The chain links TRBV4-1 to TRBJ1-6; weak D call: TRBD1 (5 bases). The CDR3 consists of 17 residues. V gave up 0 bases and J gave up 7 bases, with 16 bases separating them. Germline-derived CDR1 and CDR2 are MGHRA and YSYEKL. CDR3 bases: TGCGCCAGCAGCCAAGATCGGTGGCAGGGAAACAATTCACCCCTCCACTTT. Residues: CASSQDRWQGNNSPLHF.

A remark on this clone: Within the sample, other DNA sequences also encode this same CDR3. V is TRBV30 and J is TRBJ1-1; D possibly corresponds to TRBD1 (5 bases). With 2 bases removed from V and 2 bases from J, the gap between germline ends came to 12 bases. The CDR3 runs 14 residues. CDR1 is GTSNPN, CDR2 SVGIG, per germline (reference sequence). The CDR3 DNA reads TGTGCCTGGAGTCCCCAGGGTCCCAACACTGAAGCTTTCTTT. It is translated as CAWSPQGPNTEAFF.

The chain couples TRBV7-9 to TRBJ2-5, with 10 bases fitting TRBD1. V was clipped by 5 bases and J by 2 bases; unmatched bases: 11. This CDR3 has 17 residues. In germline, CDR1 is SEHNR, CDR2 FQNEAQ (reference sequence). The CDR3 reads CASSPFSGTGAQETQYF. Here the CDR3 DNA reads TGTGCCAGCAGCCCATTTTCCGGGACAGGGGCACAAGAGACCCAGTACTTC.

V usage is TRBV6-6 and J usage is TRBJ2-2; no definite D call. Germline V lookup: CDR1 MNHNY, CDR2 SVGAGI (reference sequence). This CDR3 has 14 amino acids. Between the trimmed V and J ends, which lost 4 bases and 7 bases, there was a span of 13 bases. As DNA, the CDR3 is TGTGCCAGCAGTTCCTCGGACGAGATCGGGGAGCTGTTTTTT. Encoded protein: CASSSSDEIGELFF.

The chain uses TRBV25-1 and TRBJ2-2; D not resolved. Per germline, CDR1 MGHDK and CDR2 SYGVNS. The CDR3 length is 14 residues. The germline V and J ends were trimmed by 6 bases and 4 bases, with 12 bases remaining between them. The CDR3 reads CASSTDPFTGELFF. CDR3 bases: TGTGCCAGCAGCACAGACCCCTTCACCGGGGAGCTGTTTTTT.

A word on this clone: Other nucleotide sequences in the sample specify the same CDR3. The CDR3 reads CASRKGQGNTEAFF. The DNA of the CDR3 is TGTGCCAGTAGGAAGGGACAGGGGAACACTGAAGCTTTCTTT. This rearrangement joins TRBV19 to TRBJ1-1, with 9 bases identical to TRBD1. The V segment lost 6 bases and the J segment 1 base; nucleotides outside the gene matches: 3. Germline CDR1 LNHDA, CDR2 SQIVND (reference sequence). This CDR3 contains 14 residues.

The CDR3 nucleotides read TGTGCCAGCAACAGGGACACTGAAGCTTTCTTT. It specifies CASNRDTEAFF. This sequence joins TRBV6-5 and TRBJ1-1; a weak D match, TRBD1 (6 bases). In germline, CDR1 is MNHEY, CDR2 SVGAGI. There are 11 residues in the CDR3. Trimming stripped 7 bases from V and 3 bases from J, with 6 bases between.

This sequence joins TRBV5-4 and TRBJ2-7, with D possibly being TRBD2 (6 bases). The CDR3 is 14 amino acids. Germline V gene lookup returns CDR1 SGHNT and CDR2 YYREEE (reference sequence). The germline V and J ends were trimmed by 4 bases and 2 bases, with 13 bases remaining between them. The CDR3 bases are TGTGCCAGCAGCCCCCGTGGAGGGACCTACGAGCAGTACTTC. It translates to CASSPRGGTYEQYF.

For this clone: This sample includes further DNA sequences coding for the same CDR3. The V and J genes are TRBV7-2 and TRBJ2-1; 11 nucleotides line up with TRBD2. CDR3 length: 15 amino acids. Unmatched junction bases numbered 1, after V lost 3 bases and J lost 3 bases. CDR1 is SGHTA and CDR2 is FQGNSA in the germline V gene. The DNA for the CDR3 is TGTGCCAGCAGCTTGGGGACTAGCGGCTACAATGAGCAGTTCTTC. Translating it yields CASSLGTSGYNEQFF.

The chain links TRBV5-1 to TRBJ2-7, with D possibly TRBD1 on 6 matching bases. From germline, CDR1 is SGHRS and CDR2 YFSETQ. CDR3 length equals 15 residues. Trimming cost V 5 bases and J 4 bases, with 19 bases left between them. The CDR3: CASSHSGAGVYEQYF. The CDR3 DNA is TGCGCCAGCAGTCACTCCGGGGCAGGGGTTTACGAGCAGTACTTC.

V is TRBV28 and J is TRBJ1-1, with 7 positions matching TRBD1. The germline gives CDR1 MDHEN, CDR2 SYDVKM. The CDR3 spans 15 residues. V dropped 6 bases and J dropped 4; count of bases not matched to a gene: 11. The CDR3 DNA reads TGTGCCAGCAGGGCCCCGGACAGGCCGAGCACTGAAGCTTTCTTT. Protein: CASRAPDRPSTEAFF.

The genes are TRBV5-1 and TRBJ2-7; 7 nucleotides line up with TRBD1. The V and J ends lost 7 bases and 5 bases, in that order; junction bases with no gene match: 12. In germline, CDR1 is SGHRS, CDR2 YFSETQ. The CDR3 length is 14 residues. The CDR3 bases are TGCGCCAGCCACCCTGACAGGGCCGGTCACGAGCAGTACTTC. Its protein is CASHPDRAGHEQYF.

The chain employs TRBV19 and TRBJ2-1; 11 bases match TRBD2. The CDR3 extends over 15 amino acids. After removal of 2 bases from V and 10 bases from J, the junction contained 7 bases not matched to a gene. Germline V lookup: CDR1 LNHDA, CDR2 SQIVND (reference sequence). CDR3 protein: CASSITVAGGREQFF. For the CDR3, the DNA is TGTGCCAGTAGTATAACGGTAGCGGGGGGGCGAGAGCAGTTCTTC.

About this clone itself: Other DNA sequences from this sample encode an identical CDR3 as well. The rearrangement joins TRBV6-6 to TRBJ1-2; no clear D gene. Between the trimmed V and J ends, which lost 2 bases and 3 bases, there was a span of 4 bases. The CDR3 loop spans 12 amino acids. Germline loops: CDR1 MNHNY, CDR2 SVGAGI (reference sequence). CDR3 amino acids: CASSYGDYGYTF. The CDR3, as DNA: TGTGCCAGCAGTTACGGGGACTATGGCTACACCTTC.

The chain uses TRBV6-5 and TRBJ2-6; weak D call: TRBD2 (6 bases). The CDR3 consists of 15 residues. Trimming left V 6 bases short and J 2 bases short, with 11 bases between. The V gene's germline CDR1 is MNHEY and CDR2 SVGAGI. The CDR3 DNA is TGTGCCAGCAGGAAACTAGCCACTGGGGCCAACGTCCTGACTTTC. Translated, it gives CASRKLATGANVLTF.

This clone was recorded only once. The V and J genes are TRBV18 and TRBJ2-1; 12 nucleotides agree with TRBD1. CDR3 size: 16 residues. Germline lookup yields CDR1 KGHSH and CDR2 LQKENI. V gave up 4 bases and J gave up 7 bases; unmatched junction bases: 8. The CDR3 protein is CASSLSGTGGFNEQFF. The CDR3 DNA sequence: TGTGCCAGCTCACTATCCGGGACAGGGGGCTTTAATGAGCAGTTCTTC.

The gene calls are TRBV7-9 and TRBJ2-1; TRBD1 might be the D (5 bases). Trimming shortened V by 5 bases and J by 4 bases, and 15 bases separated the two germline ends. There are 15 residues in the CDR3. Germline CDR1 reads SEHNR; CDR2 reads FQNEAQ (reference sequence). The DNA for the CDR3 is TGTGCCAGCAGCCCCCCAGGGTTCGGGTACAATGAGCAGTTCTTC. Encoded protein: CASSPPGFGYNEQFF.

To note about this clone: The same CDR3 can be traced to other DNA sequences in this sample. The genes are TRBV10-3 and TRBJ1-1, with 7 bases identical to TRBD1. CDR1 is ENHRY, CDR2 SYGVKD, per germline. CDR3 length equals 13 residues. Trimming removed 6 bases from V and 1 base from J; junction bases left unmatched: 2. DNA of the CDR3: TGTGCCATCAGCTCAGGGGGGAACACTGAAGCTTTCTTT. Its protein product is CAISSGGNTEAFF.